The rows below give T cell receptor beta chains drawn from one sample of a study of tumor-infiltrating lymphocytes in primary liver carcinoma. TCRdb itself ran the multiplex PCR reads through MiXCR, one entry per CDR3 protein. The repertoire holds about 200,000 distinct CDR3 sequences, with around four fifths as singletons. The material sequenced was tumor tissue from primary liver carcinoma. The receptors were sampled from a man in his forties with primary liver carcinoma and hepatitis B virus infection. Both conserved end residues are part of each CDR3. D genes are given only for firm matches. Only part of the rows carry a size: once, few, many, or a class if the clone is expanded.

cdr3_nt,cdr3_aa,clone_size,v_call,d_call,j_call
TGTGCCATCACCCCGACAGGGGGGGGAAATCAGCCCCAGCATTTT,CAITPTGGGNQPQHF,.,TRBV6-6,TRBD1,TRBJ1-5
TGTGCCAGCAGCTTCGGAGGCGTCGGGCACGAAAAACTGTTTTTT,CASSFGGVGHEKLFF,many,TRBV5-6,.,TRBJ1-4
TGTACCAGCAGCCAATCTCAGGTGAATGAGCAGTTCTTC,CTSSQSQVNEQFF,.,TRBV7-9,.,TRBJ2-1
TGTGCCAGCATCTTAGGAGCAGGCCACATTGAAGCTTTCTTT,CASILGAGHIEAFF,.,TRBV5-4,.,TRBJ1-1
TGTGCCAGTAGTCGCCTTCGGGGGTCACGCTCCTACGAGCAGTACTTC,CASSRLRGSRSYEQYF,.,TRBV19,.,TRBJ2-7
TGTGCCAGCGCATTATACCTGGGGATCAGAGATACGCAGTATTTT,CASALYLGIRDTQYF,once,TRBV12-3/TRBV12-4,.,TRBJ2-3
TGTGCTAGCAGCCGTGGGACAGGGGGCACAGATACGCAGTATTTT,CASSRGTGGTDTQYF,.,TRBV13,TRBD1,TRBJ2-3
TGTGCCAACAGTCCCGACTCCTATGGCGGCTATGAGCAGTACTTC,CANSPDSYGGYEQYF,.,TRBV5-4,.,TRBJ2-7
TGTGCCAGTAGTAAGGGGCAGCACTATGGCTACACCTTC,CASSKGQHYGYTF,many,TRBV19,.,TRBJ1-2
TGTGCCAGCAGTAGGACAGGCGCAACAGAAGTTTTCTTT,CASSRTGATEVFF,.,TRBV6-5,TRBD1,TRBJ1-1
TGTGTCAGTAGCCATGAGGGTGAGGGGTACACTGAAGCTTTCTTT,CVSSHEGEGYTEAFF,.,TRBV5-5,.,TRBJ1-1
TGCAGCGCTATTCCCGGAACTAGCGGGACTAACTACTTC,CSAIPGTSGTNYF,.,TRBV29-1,TRBD2,TRBJ2-4
TGTGCCACCAGCATGCCCAAAGGCGGGCACGAGCAGTACTTC,CATSMPKGGHEQYF,.,TRBV15,.,TRBJ2-7
TGTGCCAACAGCTTCCCCCCGGGGGGCTTAGCGAACACCAGGGAGCTGTTTTTT,CANSFPPGGLANTRELFF,.,TRBV12-3/TRBV12-4,.,TRBJ2-2
TGTGCCAGCAGTGGGTGGAAGAACGCTGAAGCATTCTTT,CASSGWKNAEAFF,.,TRBV6-1,.,TRBJ1-1
TGCCGCGGAAGAGGATTGAACTATGACTACACCTTC,CRGRGLNYDYTF,.,TRBV29-1,.,TRBJ1-2
TGTGCCAGCTGTTTATGTGGGCAAGGGAGATCCTACGAGCAGTACTTC,CASCLCGQGRSYEQYF,.,TRBV12-3/TRBV12-4,.,TRBJ2-7
TGTGCCAGCAGCTACTCCACCGGGAAGCTGTCTTTT,CASSYSTGKLSF,.,TRBV7-3,.,TRBJ2-2
TGTGCCAGCAGCTTGGGCCCCGGGACTGGGAGATACGACCAGTACTTC,CASSLGPGTGRYDQYF,.,TRBV5-4,.,TRBJ2-7
TGTGCCAGCGGCTTGTTTCTAGAGATCCAGTACTTC,CASGLFLEIQYF,.,TRBV5-4,.,TRBJ2-5
TGTGCCAGCAGTTTAAATGCCAATGAGCGGTTCTTT,CASSLNANERFF,.,TRBV11-3,.,TRBJ2-1
TGTGCCAACAGCTCCCCGGTACTAGCCGGGAAGACCCAGTATTTC,CANSSPVLAGKTQYF,.,TRBV11-1,.,TRBJ2-5
TGTGCCAGTAGTATCTGGGGCGTGACCAATGAGCAGTTCTTC,CASSIWGVTNEQFF,.,TRBV19,.,TRBJ2-1
TGTGCCGCGGGAGAAACTTACGCGACGGGGGGCACCGGGGAGCTGTTTTTT,CAAGETYATGGTGELFF,many,TRBV6-6,TRBD2,TRBJ2-2
TGCAATGTCTCAGCGGGGAGCTTCTACGAGCAGTACTTC,CNVSAGSFYEQYF,.,TRBV29-1,TRBD2,TRBJ2-7
TGTGCCAGTAGCGACATAGGGATTCTACTAACCAACACCGGGGAGTTGTTTTTT,CASSDIGILLTNTGELFF,.,TRBV6-2/TRBV6-3,.,TRBJ2-2
TGCAGTGTTGGTGGGACTAGCGTGAGTAGGGAGACCCAGTACTTC,CSVGGTSVSRETQYF,.,TRBV29-1,TRBD2,TRBJ2-5
TGTGTCAACAGTCCTGCGGGGACTTTCACTGGGGAGCTGTTTTTT,CVNSPAGTFTGELFF,once,TRBV28,.,TRBJ2-2
TGTGCCAGCAATTTAAGACCCTACAATGAGCATTTCTTC,CASNLRPYNEHFF,once,TRBV12-3/TRBV12-4,.,TRBJ2-1
TGCGCCAGCACCCACATCATCGGGGAGCTGTTTTTT,CASTHIIGELFF,.,TRBV10-2,.,TRBJ2-2
TGTGCCAGTCGAGGCGACACTTACATCGGGGAGTTGTTTTTT,CASRGDTYIGELFF,.,TRBV6-2/TRBV6-3,.,TRBJ2-2
TGTGCCAGCAGCCGGGACAGAGAAGCGACTTTCTTT,CASSRDREATFF,.,TRBV12-3/TRBV12-4,TRBD1,TRBJ1-1
TGTGCCAACAGCCGATCGTCCAGGGGGGGGGGCACGTCCTATGGCTACACCTTC,CANSRSSRGGGTSYGYTF,.,TRBV4-2,TRBD1,TRBJ1-2
TGCAGCGTTGTTTGGGCTACCAATGATCAGGTCTTC,CSVVWATNDQVF,once,TRBV29-1,.,TRBJ2-1
TGTGCCAGCAGTTACGAATTACCCAACGAGCAGTACTTC,CASSYELPNEQYF,once,TRBV6-2/TRBV6-3,.,TRBJ2-7
TGTGCCAGCAGATACGAGCTACCTCACGAGCAGTACTTC,CASRYELPHEQYF,.,TRBV6-2/TRBV6-3,.,TRBJ2-7
TGTGCCAGCAGTCGGGGGATTATCGGAGATAAGCAGTATTTT,CASSRGIIGDKQYF,once,TRBV5-4,.,TRBJ2-3
TGCAGCGTCTGGACAGTTCAAACGTCCTACGAGCAGTACTTC,CSVWTVQTSYEQYF,.,TRBV29-1,.,TRBJ2-7
TGCAGTGTTGAGGGCGGGGCCGGCATCACAGATATACAGTATTTT,CSVEGGAGITDIQYF,.,TRBV29-1,.,TRBJ2-3
TGCATCGTTGGCGGAGGATGGGGTATGAACGCTGAAGCTTTCTTT,CIVGGGWGMNAEAFF,.,TRBV29-1,.,TRBJ1-1
TGTGCCAGCAGCTCGTGGACAGGGGGCGCAGAAGGCTACACCTTC,CASSSWTGGAEGYTF,.,TRBV5-6,TRBD1,TRBJ1-2
TGCGCCAACAGCCAAGATGGCAGTCTAGCCAAAAACATTCAGCACTTC,CANSQDGSLAKNIQHF,.,TRBV4-3,.,TRBJ2-4
TGTGCCAGTAGTTTGTACTACAGGGAGGCTGAAACTTTCTTT,CASSLYYREAETFF,few,TRBV5-5,.,TRBJ1-1
TGCAGCGTTGTGGACGCACCCTGCGAGCATTACTTC,CSVVDAPCEHYF,.,TRBV29-1,.,TRBJ2-7
TGTGCCAGCAGCCCCATGGTAGGGGGGGAGCAGTTCTTC,CASSPMVGGEQFF,once,TRBV7-7,.,TRBJ2-1
TGCGCCAGCAACCAATCAAACCAGAGCTACGAGAAGTACTTC,CASNQSNQSYEKYF,.,TRBV4-1,.,TRBJ2-7
TGTGCCATCAGAATATGGGAAGGGGGCTACACCTTC,CAIRIWEGGYTF,.,TRBV6-2/TRBV6-3,.,TRBJ1-2
TGTGCTAGCAGCTCTGGGACAGGTGCGAGAGGCGAGCATTACTTC,CASSSGTGARGEHYF,.,TRBV5-4,TRBD1,TRBJ2-7
TGTGCCAGCATCCCCGACGGGCTAGTCCCAGAGACCAAGTACTTC,CASIPDGLVPETKYF,.,TRBV11-2,.,TRBJ2-5
TGTGCCAGCAGGCCTAACTCAATCCAGGGTACTGGGCGGGAGGCCCAGTACTTC,CASRPNSIQGTGREAQYF,.,TRBV11-2,TRBD2,TRBJ2-5